This T cell receptor (beta chain) was retrieved from a study of T cell changes during pregnancy in multiple sclerosis. Trimming took 6 bases from V and 5 from J, leaving 16 bases between them. The CDR3 is 14 residues long. Germline loops: CDR1 MNHNY, CDR2 SVGAGI (reference sequence). Only in-frame clones appear in the TCRdb table, and some are missing; sequencing was by immunoSEQ multiplex PCR. Of 93,000 or so clones detected, around 91% appear once; the ten largest clones hold roughly 0.88%. The receptor was derived from a female donor with multiple sclerosis, enrolled in a pregnancy study. V gene TRBV6-6 combines with J gene TRBJ1-1, with D possibly TRBD1 on 6 matching bases. Sequenced here: peripheral blood, sampled after pregnancy. The DNA for the CDR3 is TGTGCCAGCAGCCCCGCAAACAGGGCTACTGAAGCTTTCTTT. This sequence encodes CASSPANRATEAFF.